These 10 T cell receptor beta chains were all obtained from the same sample, sequenced in a study of OX40 agonist ivuxolimab in advanced cancers. The protocol was immunoSEQ multiplex PCR, while the TCRdb copy is restricted to in-frame clones and leaves out a portion. The sample carries under 110,000 clones, 90% recorded once. Material: CD4+ or CD8+ T cells sorted from blood, obtained in a trial of the OX40 agonist ivuxolimab. These receptor sequences come from an adult with an advanced solid tumor such as melanoma, head and neck, liver or kidney cancer.

This clone was detected once. The chain couples TRBV29-1 to TRBJ2-7, with D perhaps assigned TRBD1 or TRBD2 (5 bases each). Germline assignment: CDR1 SQVTM and CDR2 ANQGSEA. The V gene lost 3 bases and the J gene lost 3 bases, with 12 bases spanning the gap. CDR3 length equals 13 residues. The CDR3 spells CSVDGGSGYEQYF. The DNA for the CDR3 is TGCAGCGTTGATGGGGGATCGGGCTACGAGCAGTACTTC.

This clone was observed a handful of times. The J gene is TRBJ1-5, the V gene TRBV30, with D maybe TRBD1 (5 bases). From germline, CDR1 is GTSNPN and CDR2 SVGIG (reference sequence). CDR3 length: 14 amino acids. Trimming pared 4 bases from V and 3 bases from J, leaving 13 bases between. In DNA, the CDR3 is TGTGCCTGGAAGTACGGGGGACCCAATCAGCCCCAGCATTTT. Translation gives CAWKYGGPNQPQHF. Complete variable domain (other parts from reference TRBV30 and TRBJ1-5): SQTIHQWPATLVQPVGSPLSLECTVEGTSNPNLYWYRQAAGRGLQLLFYSVGIGQISSEVPQNLSASRPQDRQFILSSKKLLLSDSGFYLCAWKYGGPNQPQHFGDGTRLSIL.

This clone is a singleton in its sample. This CDR3 is CASSEANKSGANVLTF. The CDR3 DNA sequence: TGTGCCAGCAGTGAAGCCAACAAGTCTGGGGCCAACGTCCTGACTTTC. The chain recombines TRBV6-1 with TRBJ2-6; D remains unclear. Germline CDR1 and CDR2: MNHNS and SASEGT. The V end was cut by 0 bases, the J end by 1 base, with 7 bases between. The CDR3 length is 16 residues.

This rearrangement joins TRBV9 to TRBJ1-5; D call uncertain. This CDR3 has 15 amino acids. CDR1 SGDLS and CDR2 YYNGEE come from the germline V gene. Trimming pared 1 base from V and 2 bases from J, leaving 10 bases between. CDR3 sequence: CASSVTGSGNQPQHF. As DNA, the CDR3 is TGTGCCAGCAGCGTAACGGGATCGGGCAATCAGCCCCAGCATTTT.

This chain joins TRBV7-2 and TRBJ1-2, with D perhaps matching TRBD1 (5 bases). The CDR3 has 14 residues. Germline CDR1 SGHTA, CDR2 FQGNSA. Trimming cost V 4 bases and J 4 bases, with 13 bases left between them. CDR3 loop: CASSSRGASYGYTF. In nucleotides, the CDR3 is TGTGCCAGCAGCTCTCGGGGCGCCAGCTATGGCTACACCTTC.

The rearrangement uses TRBV6-5 and TRBJ2-7, with TRBD2 matching 8 bases. CDR1 and CDR2 (germline): MNHEY, SVGAGI. The junction had 8 bases not matched to a gene; V was cut back by 2 bases and J by 5 bases. The CDR3 runs to 15 residues. The DNA of the CDR3 is TGTGCCAGCAGTTACCTCACGGGAGGGAACAACGAGCAGTACTTC. The encoded protein is CASSYLTGGNNEQYF.

The V call is TRBV28, the J call TRBJ1-4, with D hard to call. The CDR3 is 15 residues long. The V end was cut by 1 base, the J end by 5 bases, with 11 bases between. The germline V gene encodes CDR1 MDHEN and CDR2 SYDVKM. This CDR3 is CASSLSWVENEKLFF. In DNA, the CDR3 is TGTGCCAGCAGTTTATCTTGGGTAGAGAATGAAAAACTGTTTTTT.

This clone has only one observation. The CDR3 region is CASSSRDRDNEQFF. The CDR3 bases are TGTGCCAGCAGTAGCCGGGACAGGGACAATGAGCAGTTCTTC. The V and J genes are TRBV27 and TRBJ2-1; 9 positions agree with TRBD1. V lost 5 bases, J lost 5 bases, and 4 bases stayed unmatched. CDR3 length equals 14 residues. Germline CDR1 is MNHEY and CDR2 is SMNVEV (reference sequence).

The gene calls are TRBV9 and TRBJ2-2; the D call may be TRBD1 or TRBD2 (6 bases each). This CDR3 spans 17 amino acids. The germline gives CDR1 SGDLS, CDR2 YYNGEE. The V and J ends lost 4 bases and 0 bases respectively, with 16 bases between them. CDR3 bases: TGTGCCAGCAGCAAGGGGGGTGGAGGCCCGAACACCGGGGAGCTGTTTTTT. Encoded protein: CASSKGGGGPNTGELFF. Looking up the rest from reference TRBV9 and TRBJ2-2 gives the full variable domain: DSGVTQTPKHLITATGQRVTLRCSPRSGDLSVYWYQQSLDQGLQFLIQYYNGEERAKGNILERFSAQQFPDLHSELNLSSLELGDSALYFCASSKGGGGPNTGELFFGEGSRLTVL.

This clone was seen only a few times. V is TRBV19 and J is TRBJ1-1, with a possible D match to TRBD1 (6 bases). From germline, CDR1 is LNHDA and CDR2 SQIVND (reference sequence). V lost 5 bases to trimming and J lost 1 base, with 14 bases between them. This CDR3 has 15 amino acids. CDR3 coding DNA: TGTGCCAGTAGTCGGGGGACGACAGGGAACACTGAAGCTTTCTTT. Translation gives CASSRGTTGNTEAFF.